A single sample gave rise to the 18 T cell receptor beta chains below, sequenced in a study of human CD8 memory T cell subsets (dated by TCRdb to 2018 to 2020). A Human TCR Profiling Kit was used to prepare UMI-labeled 5' RACE TCRbeta libraries. Following TCRdb reprocessing, every CDR3 protein sequence forms one entry, and DNA is not provided. This sample's table lists some 3,400 distinct CDR3 sequences. Together, the top ten hold around 19% of the sample. Sequenced sample: CD8+ T cells from PBMCs. The receptors shown here come from a human donor in good health.

In terms of frequency, this clonotype is medium-sized (0.01 to 0.1%). This CDR3 reads CAWTTGAGELFF. The chain recombines TRBV30 with TRBJ2-2; TCRdb's assignment of TRBD1 cannot be checked, as there is no DNA. CDR3 length equals 12 residues. Germline V lookup: CDR1 GTSNPN, CDR2 SVGIG (reference sequence).

The chain recombines TRBV5-1 with TRBJ2-3; the TCRdb D gene call, TRBD2, has no DNA to confirm it. Germline CDR1 and CDR2: SGHRS and YFSETQ. This CDR3 contains 16 residues. This chain's CDR3 is CASSFGLAESTDTQYF.

The genes are TRBV20-1 and TRBJ2-1; TCRdb's assignment of TRBD2 cannot be checked, as there is no DNA. The CDR3 is 14 residues long. From germline, CDR1 is DFQATT and CDR2 SNEGSKA (reference sequence). The CDR3 is CSALPPDYYNEQFF.

In terms of frequency, this clonotype is medium-sized (0.01 to 0.1%). The chain links TRBV27 to TRBJ1-2. Germline loops: CDR1 MNHEY, CDR2 SMNVEV (reference sequence). The CDR3 runs to 14 residues. CDR3 sequence: CASSFNREYVGYTF.

The chain employs TRBV5-1 and TRBJ2-7; TCRdb selects TRBD1, and the lack of DNA leaves this call unchecked. The length of the CDR3 is 15 residues. Germline CDR1 SGHRS, CDR2 YFSETQ. The CDR3 loop reads CASSLGQGSSYEQYF.

The gene calls are TRBV12-3 or TRBV12-4 and TRBJ2-7; without DNA, the TCRdb call of TRBD2 cannot be checked. This CDR3 has 13 residues. The CDR3 spells CASRPGGSSEQYF.

According to its frequency, this clonotype is medium-sized. The chain carries TRBV5-1 and TRBJ2-1; TCRdb gives TRBD2 as the D gene, but with no DNA this cannot be confirmed. Germline V gives CDR1 SGHRS, CDR2 YFSETQ. The CDR3 has 14 residues. This CDR3 reads CASNVGGRENEQFF.

The CDR3 is CASSLELIYGGADEQFF. The V call is TRBV11-2, the J call TRBJ2-1; TCRdb proposes TRBD1, but this gene call is untestable without DNA. Germline lookup yields CDR1 SGHAT and CDR2 FQNNGV. This CDR3 spans 17 amino acids.

The CDR3 reads CASRPGLANEQFF. The chain recombines TRBV2 with TRBJ2-1; the D call from TCRdb, TRBD2, cannot be confirmed without DNA. CDR1 SNHLY and CDR2 FYNNEI come from the germline V gene. The CDR3 loop spans 13 amino acids.

V is TRBV28 and J is TRBJ2-7; no DNA is available, so the TRBD2 call from TCRdb remains unchecked. Germline-derived CDR1 and CDR2 are MDHEN and SYDVKM. This CDR3 is 16 amino acids long. The CDR3 loop is CASSLFGRGITYEQYF.

The chain links TRBV5-5 to TRBJ2-7; TCRdb's assignment of TRBD2 cannot be checked, as there is no DNA. Germline assignment: CDR1 SGHKS and CDR2 YYEKEE (reference sequence). The length of the CDR3 is 15 residues. CDR3 region: CASSLALAFSYEQYF. The full variable domain, rest sourced from reference TRBV5-5 and TRBJ2-7, is DAGVTQSPTHLIKTRGQQVTLRCSPISGHKSVSWYQQVLGQGPQFIFQYYEKEERGRGNFPDRFSARQFPNYSSELNVNALLLGDSALYLCASSLALAFSYEQYFGPGTRLTVT.

J is TRBJ2-7 and V is TRBV6-6. Germline lookup yields CDR1 MNHNY and CDR2 SVGAGI (reference sequence). The CDR3 loop spans 15 amino acids. The CDR3 region is CASKAVPLGSYEQYF.

This chain connects TRBV29-1 to TRBJ2-7. The CDR3 has 15 residues. Germline CDR1 is SQVTM and CDR2 is ANQGSEA. This CDR3 is CSVEGQAKGAYEQYF.

The chain carries TRBV12-3 or TRBV12-4 and TRBJ2-7; with no DNA, the TCRdb D assignment of TRBD1 cannot be verified. The CDR3 runs 12 residues. The CDR3 reads CASRDRRNEQYF.

This clonotype is identified as medium-sized from frequency. The chain couples TRBV20-1 to TRBJ2-7; the D gene TCRdb calls, TRBD2, cannot be checked with no DNA. This CDR3 spans 13 amino acids. Germline V lookup: CDR1 DFQATT, CDR2 SNEGSKA (reference sequence). CDR3 in amino acids: CSARDWETYEQYF.

The gene calls are TRBV2 and TRBJ2-7; the D gene TCRdb calls, TRBD1, cannot be checked with no DNA. Germline V lookup: CDR1 SNHLY, CDR2 FYNNEI. There are 13 residues in the CDR3. CDR3: CASSYRGHYEQYF.

This sequence joins TRBV4-1 and TRBJ1-2; the TCRdb D gene call, TRBD1, has no DNA to confirm it. This CDR3 has 14 residues. Germline CDR1 MGHRA, CDR2 YSYEKL. The chain's CDR3 is CASSQDAGASGYTF.

Its frequency marks this clonotype as medium-sized. The CDR3 region is CASSQETSGYNEQFF. The chain is built from TRBV4-1 and TRBJ2-1; TCRdb reports TRBD2, a call that lacks DNA to check it against. The CDR3 is made up of 15 amino acids. The germline CDR1 and CDR2 sequences are MGHRA and YSYEKL.